The source of this T cell receptor beta chain is a study of T cell repertoires in cytomegalovirus infection. This clonotype was picked up many times. Antigen unknown. CDR3 length: 14 amino acids. CDR1 is SGHTA, CDR2 FQGNSA, per germline. V lost 5 bases and J lost 5; bases outside the gene matches: 6. TCRdb passed the reads through MiXCR, listing each CDR3 protein once. The sample comprises some 500,000 distinct CDR3 sequences, 40% of which are singletons, and about 46% rests with the top ten. This sequence originates from a human donor in good health (CMV status not recorded). Some clones in this sample may be carry-over from other donors' samples. Sequences were derived from cultured PBMCs, sampled from culture after CMV antigen stimulation. The chain uses TRBV7-2 and TRBJ2-3; 8 bases line up with TRBD1. This chain's CDR3 is CASSPRQGLDTQYF. Written as DNA, the CDR3 is TGTGCCAGCAGCCCGAGACAGGGGTTAGATACGCAGTATTTT.